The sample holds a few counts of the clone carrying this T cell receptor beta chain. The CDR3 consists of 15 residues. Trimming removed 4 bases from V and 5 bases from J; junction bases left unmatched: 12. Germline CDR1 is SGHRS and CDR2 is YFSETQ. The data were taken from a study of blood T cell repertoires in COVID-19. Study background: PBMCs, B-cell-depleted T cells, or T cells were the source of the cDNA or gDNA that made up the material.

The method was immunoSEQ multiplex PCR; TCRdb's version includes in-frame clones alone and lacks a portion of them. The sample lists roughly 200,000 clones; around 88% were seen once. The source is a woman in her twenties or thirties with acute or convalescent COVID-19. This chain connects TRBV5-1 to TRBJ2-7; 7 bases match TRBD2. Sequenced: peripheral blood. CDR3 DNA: TGCGCCAGCAGCCCGGAACGGGGGAGGGACCACGAGCAGTACTTC. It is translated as CASSPERGRDHEQYF.